Following are 16 T cell receptor beta chains from one sample sequenced in a study of T cell repertoires in cytomegalovirus infection. No antigen is known for these receptors. TCRdb analysed the reads with MiXCR anew, one entry per CDR3 protein. The sample yields some 480,000 distinct CDR3 sequences, around 30% seen once. This specimen was cultured PBMCs, taken from culture after CMV antigen stimulation. Every receptor here comes from a human donor in good health (CMV status not recorded). Some clones in this sample may be carry-over from other donors' samples.

This clonotype appeared a few times. The rearrangement links TRBV20-1 to TRBJ1-2, with TRBD1 matching over 9 bases. The CDR3 is made up of 13 amino acids. Looked up from germline, CDR1 is DFQATT and CDR2 is SNEGSKA (reference sequence). With V trimmed by 5 bases and J by 4 bases, 5 bases remained unmatched. The CDR3 protein is CSAGTGTVYGYTF. DNA for the CDR3: TGCAGTGCTGGGACAGGGACCGTCTATGGCTACACCTTC.

The genes are TRBV6-1 and TRBJ2-1, with a tentative D call TRBD2 (6 bases). The V gene's germline CDR1 is MNHNS and CDR2 SASEGT. The CDR3 totals 16 residues. V gave up 6 bases and J gave up 7 bases, with 22 bases separating them. Here the CDR3 DNA reads TGTGCCAGCAGCCCTCGGGGGACCCGGGGGAGAAATGAGCAGTTCTTC. Its translation is CASSPRGTRGRNEQFF.

This clonotype was observed many times. The chain combines TRBV2 with TRBJ1-5, with 8 positions matching TRBD1. Trimming removed 5 bases from V and 11 bases from J; junction bases left unmatched: 11. The CDR3 is 14 amino acids. CDR1 and CDR2 from the germline V gene are SNHLY and FYNNEI. CDR3 sequence: CASSSRQGIGSQHF. CDR3 nucleotide sequence: TGTGCCAGCAGTTCGAGACAGGGGATCGGGTCCCAGCATTTT. Full variable domain (missing parts from reference TRBV2 and TRBJ1-5): EPEVTQTPSHQVTQMGQEVILRCVPISNHLYFYWYRQILGQKVEFLVSFYNNEISEKSEIFDDQFSVERPDGSNFTLKIRSTKLEDSAMYFCASSSRQGIGSQHFGDGTRLSIL.

The CDR3 sequence is CASSLYPQGVGPYNEQFF. In DNA form, the CDR3 reads TGTGCCAGCAGTTTATATCCTCAGGGGGTGGGGCCCTACAATGAGCAGTTCTTC. This rearrangement joins TRBV27 to TRBJ2-1; 7 bases match TRBD1. V was pared by 1 base and J by 2 bases, with 11 bases of the junction left unmatched. The CDR3 runs 18 residues. Germline V gives CDR1 MNHEY, CDR2 SMNVEV (reference sequence).

The table lists this clonotype with a few counts. V usage is TRBV27 and J usage is TRBJ2-1; D remains ambiguous. V lost 5 bases to trimming and J lost 6 bases, with 11 bases between them. Germline CDR1 and CDR2: MNHEY and SMNVEV (reference sequence). The CDR3 has 13 amino acids. The CDR3 here is CASSPHERNEQFF. The DNA of the CDR3 is TGTGCCAGCAGTCCCCACGAGCGCAATGAGCAGTTCTTC.

This clonotype was counted ten times or more. This chain connects TRBV7-7 to TRBJ2-3; the match to TRBD2 covers 7 bases. This CDR3 contains 13 residues. J gave up 5 bases and V 1 base, and 0 bases lay outside the gene matches. Germline V gene sequence: CDR1 SSHAT, CDR2 FNYEAQ (reference sequence). Written as DNA, the CDR3 is TGTGCCAGCAGCTTAGTAGCGGGAGATACGCAGTATTTT. Residues: CASSLVAGDTQYF. The full variable domain, in which reference TRBV7-7 and TRBJ2-3 provide the parts outside the CDR3, is GAGVSQSPRYKVTKRGQDVTLRCDPISSHATLYWYQQALGQGPEFLTYFNYEAQPDKSGLPSDRFSAERPEGSISTLTIQRTEQRDSAMYRCASSLVAGDTQYFGPGTRLTVL.

The chain uses TRBV20-1 and TRBJ2-7; TRBD1 matches 7 bases. Germline V gene sequence: CDR1 DFQATT, CDR2 SNEGSKA (reference sequence). V lost 0 bases, J lost 0 bases, and 14 bases stayed unmatched. This CDR3 contains 18 residues. For the CDR3, the DNA is TGCAGTGCTAGAGATTTTCCCCTTCGGGGACAGAGCTCCTACGAGCAGTACTTC. Translated: CSARDFPLRGQSSYEQYF.

The chain joins TRBV7-2 to TRBJ2-1; D might be TRBD1 or TRBD2, each matching 5 bases. Trimming stripped 3 bases from V and 10 bases from J, with 13 bases between. Looked up from germline, CDR1 is SGHTA and CDR2 is FQGNSA. The length of the CDR3 is 13 residues. In DNA form, the CDR3 reads TGTGCCAGCAGCTTCGCCGGGGCGGTCGAGCAGTTCTTC. Translated: CASSFAGAVEQFF.

The chain couples TRBV9 to TRBJ1-1; tentative D call: TRBD1 (5 bases). The length of the CDR3 is 15 residues. Trimming took off 2 bases at V and 3 bases at J, with 14 bases between the two ends. Germline lookup yields CDR1 SGDLS and CDR2 YYNGEE. CDR3 sequence: CASSVSIGTDTEAFF. The CDR3 coding sequence is TGTGCCAGCAGCGTCTCTATAGGGACGGACACTGAAGCTTTCTTT. The complete variable domain, with remaining parts taken from reference TRBV9 and TRBJ1-1, reads DSGVTQTPKHLITATGQRVTLRCSPRSGDLSVYWYQQSLDQGLQFLIQYYNGEERAKGNILERFSAQQFPDLHSELNLSSLELGDSALYFCASSVSIGTDTEAFFGQGTRLTVV.

There are a few counts of this clonotype. The CDR3 loop is CASTLDRVNTGELFF. In DNA, the CDR3 is TGTGCCAGTACCTTAGACAGGGTGAACACCGGGGAGCTGTTTTTT. The V call is TRBV19, the J call TRBJ2-2; 7 positions match TRBD1. With V trimmed by 7 bases and J by 1 base, 6 bases remained unmatched. Germline loops: CDR1 LNHDA, CDR2 SQIVND (reference sequence). The CDR3 contains 15 residues.

The chain employs TRBV24-1 and TRBJ1-5, with TRBD1 matching over 9 bases. The CDR3 extends over 16 amino acids. Trimming cost V 3 bases and J 5 bases; bases outside gene matches: 7. Per germline, CDR1 KGHDR and CDR2 SFDVKD. CDR3 nucleotides: TGTGCCACCAGTGATCCTGGACAGGGGTTGGATCAGCCCCAGCATTTT. Amino acid sequence: CATSDPGQGLDQPQHF.

This clonotype appeared a few times. This chain uses TRBV4-3 with TRBJ2-6; possible D gene TRBD1, 6 bases. Per the germline V gene, CDR1 is LGHNA and CDR2 is YSLEER. This CDR3 contains 17 residues. V lost 0 bases to trimming and J lost 0 bases, with 9 bases between them. The chain's CDR3 is CASSQEQGGSGANVLTF. In nucleotides, the CDR3 is TGCGCCAGCAGCCAAGAACAGGGCGGCTCTGGGGCCAACGTCCTGACTTTC.

The rearrangement uses TRBV20-1 and TRBJ2-7; weak D call: TRBD2 (6 bases). The CDR3 extends over 17 amino acids. Deletions cut 1 base from V and 2 bases from J, with 21 bases between. The V gene's germline CDR1 is DFQATT and CDR2 SNEGSKA (reference sequence). The CDR3 nucleotides are TGCAGTGCTAGAGTGGGATGGAGGGACTTCCATCCCTACGAGCAGTACTTC. It is translated as CSARVGWRDFHPYEQYF.

The V call is TRBV6-5, the J call TRBJ2-3; D possibly corresponds to TRBD1 (5 bases). The CDR3 covers 16 residues. The V and J ends lost 3 bases and 1 base respectively, with 14 bases between them. Per the germline V gene, CDR1 is MNHEY and CDR2 is SVGAGI. The CDR3 protein is CASSYTGLVRTDTQYF. CDR3 coding DNA: TGTGCCAGCAGTTATACAGGCCTCGTTCGCACAGATACGCAGTATTTT.

This clonotype was seen ten or more times. The rearrangement uses TRBV7-2 and TRBJ2-1; 9 nucleotides align to TRBD2. In germline, CDR1 is SGHTA, CDR2 FQGNSA. This CDR3 spans 16 amino acids. V was pared by 1 base and J by 2 bases, with 3 bases of the junction left unmatched. The CDR3 DNA reads TGTGCCAGCAGCTTAGTTAGCGGGAGACCCTACAATGAGCAGTTCTTC. As protein: CASSLVSGRPYNEQFF.

This clonotype has a handful of counts. The chain employs TRBV7-9 and TRBJ1-1; D uncertain. The CDR3 is 15 residues long. Germline CDR1 reads SEHNR; CDR2 reads FQNEAQ (reference sequence). Trimming cost V 3 bases and J 8 bases, with 19 bases left between them. CDR3 sequence reads: CASSFNTGSASEAFF. The CDR3 region has the DNA TGTGCCAGCAGCTTCAATACGGGTTCAGCCTCAGAAGCTTTCTTT.